Listed below are T cell receptor beta chains from one sample, sequenced in a study of regulatory T cells in long-lasting Graves disease. TCRdb ran MiXCR on the reads and lists one entry per CDR3 protein. Seen here are about 700 distinct CDR3 sequences, 88% observed once, and the top ten hold around 20%. The sequencing here drew on peripheral blood mononuclear cells (PBMCs), taken with antithyroid drug treatment, in newly diagnosed or persistent Graves disease (not recorded which). The receptors stem from a woman between 45 and 65 years old with Graves disease. The CDR3 runs from the conserved cysteine through the conserved F or W. A D gene is named only where the DNA matches it firmly. Clone size, where shown, is once, few, many, or a class for clones that have expanded.

TRBV7-9,NA,NA,TRBJ1-6,CASSLVVLTSSYNSPLHF,TGTGCCAGCAGCTTAGTCGTCCTGACGAGCTCCTATAATTCACCCCTCCACTTT
TRBV6-1,few,TRBD2,TRBJ2-1,CASSELAGGYNEQFF,TGTGCCAGCAGCGAACTAGCGGGAGGATACAATGAGCAGTTCTTC
TRBV10-3,NA,NA,TRBJ2-1,CAISVGNEQFF,TGTGCCATCAGTGTTGGTAATGAGCAGTTCTTC
TRBV7-2,NA,NA,TRBJ2-1,CASSPAGLYNEQFF,TGTGCCAGCAGCCCCGCAGGGCTCTACAATGAGCAGTTCTTC
TRBV19,NA,TRBD1,TRBJ2-7,CASSSPGTGIYEQYF,TGTGCCAGTAGTTCCCCCGGGACAGGGATCTACGAGCAGTACTTC
TRBV7-3,NA,TRBD1,TRBJ1-6,CASSAGQMNSPLHF,TGTGCCAGCAGCGCGGGACAGATGAATTCACCCCTCCACTTT
TRBV2,once,NA,TRBJ1-1,CASSSPGNTEAFF,TGTGCCAGCAGTTCCCCCGGGAACACTGAAGCTTTCTTT
TRBV12-3/TRBV12-4,NA,NA,TRBJ2-7,CASGRTYSYEQYF,TGTGCCAGCGGTAGGACCTACTCCTACGAGCAGTACTTC
TRBV5-1,NA,NA,TRBJ2-6,CASSASPGANVLTF,TGCGCCAGCAGCGCTAGCCCTGGGGCCAACGTCCTGACTTTC
TRBV5-1,once,TRBD1,TRBJ2-7,CASSWTGDYEQYF,TGCGCCAGCAGCTGGACAGGCGACTACGAGCAGTACTTC
TRBV28,NA,TRBD2,TRBJ2-2,CASSQTNLAGPGELFF,TGTGCCAGCAGTCAGACAAATCTAGCGGGACCGGGGGAGCTGTTTTTT
TRBV6-1,NA,TRBD2,TRBJ2-2,CARRLAGGPVPGELFF,TGTGCCAGGAGACTAGCGGGAGGGCCCGTACCCGGGGAGCTGTTTTTT
TRBV10-1,NA,TRBD1,TRBJ2-2,CASKGQGLSGELFF,TGCGCCAGCAAGGGACAGGGTTTATCCGGGGAGCTGTTTTTT
TRBV11-2,NA,NA,TRBJ2-7,CASSLSDGTYEQYF,TGTGCCAGCAGCTTGAGTGACGGGACCTACGAGCAGTACTTC
TRBV3-1,once,TRBD1,TRBJ1-1,CASSQDSGGGEAFF,TGTGCCAGCAGCCAAGACTCAGGGGGGGGTGAAGCTTTCTTT
TRBV28,NA,TRBD1,TRBJ1-1,CASRIRQGRDTEAFF,TGTGCCAGCAGGATTAGACAGGGAAGGGATACTGAAGCTTTCTTT
TRBV14,NA,TRBD2,TRBJ2-2,CASSQDTRAAGDTGELFF,TGTGCCAGCAGCCAAGATACACGTGCGGCGGGAGACACCGGGGAGCTGTTTTTT
TRBV6-5,NA,TRBD1,TRBJ1-2,CASSYSMGTGRYGYTF,TGTGCCAGCAGTTACTCGATGGGGACAGGGCGTTATGGCTACACCTTC
TRBV28,NA,NA,TRBJ1-6,CASSHDPRDSPLHF,TGTGCCAGCAGCCACGACCCCCGGGATTCACCCCTCCACTTT
TRBV19,NA,NA,TRBJ2-1,CASSTSSAYNEQFF,TGTGCCAGTAGTACCTCTAGCGCGTACAATGAGCAGTTCTTC
TRBV12-3/TRBV12-4,NA,TRBD2,TRBJ2-7,CASSLSGTSGEQYF,TGTGCCAGCAGTTTATCGGGGACTAGCGGCGAGCAGTACTTC
TRBV24-1,NA,TRBD2,TRBJ2-1,CATSDFPRTSPNEQFF,TGTGCCACCAGTGATTTCCCCCGGACTAGTCCTAATGAGCAGTTCTTC
TRBV30,NA,TRBD1,TRBJ1-2,CAFLSKTGGTRRNYGYTF,TGTGCCTTCCTGTCAAAGACAGGGGGCACGAGAAGGAACTATGGCTACACCTTC
TRBV5-4,once,NA,TRBJ2-1,CASSLGIVSYNEQFF,TGTGCCAGCAGCTTGGGAATAGTAAGTTACAATGAGCAGTTCTTC
TRBV11-1,NA,NA,TRBJ1-6,CASSNRDMENSPLHF,TGTGCCAGCAGCAACAGGGATATGGAGAATTCACCCCTCCACTTT
TRBV12-3/TRBV12-4,NA,NA,TRBJ2-3,CASRPGGFTSTDTQYF,TGTGCCAGCAGACCCGGTGGCTTTACTAGCACAGATACGCAGTATTTT
TRBV5-8,hyperexpanded,TRBD2,TRBJ2-3,CASRPAGAGDTQYF,TGTGCCAGCAGACCAGCGGGAGCGGGAGATACGCAGTATTTT
TRBV29-1,NA,TRBD1,TRBJ1-4,CSVEDYLTTGGHGGKEKLFF,TGCAGCGTTGAAGATTACCTTACGACAGGGGGCCACGGGGGAAAAGAAAAACTGTTTTTT
TRBV20-1,NA,NA,TRBJ2-7,CSASSDHSYEQYF,TGCAGTGCCAGCTCAGACCACTCCTACGAGCAGTACTTC
TRBV5-1,NA,TRBD2,TRBJ2-1,CASSFGGRANNEQFF,TGCGCCAGCAGCTTTGGCGGGAGAGCAAACAATGAGCAGTTCTTC
TRBV7-6,NA,NA,TRBJ1-1,CASSLVGAEAFF,TGTGCCAGCAGCTTAGTAGGGGCTGAAGCTTTCTTT
TRBV19,NA,NA,TRBJ1-4,CASSIGGQRNEKLFF,TGTGCCAGTAGTATAGGAGGACAGAGGAATGAAAAACTGTTTTTT
TRBV20-1,NA,TRBD1,TRBJ1-6,CSAKRQGRVVNSPLHF,TGCAGTGCTAAGAGACAGGGGCGGGTAGTGAATTCACCCCTCCACTTT
TRBV12-3/TRBV12-4,NA,NA,TRBJ2-3,CASSGTFLIDTQYF,TGTGCCAGTTCCGGGACTTTCCTAATAGATACGCAGTATTTT
TRBV7-1,NA,TRBD1,TRBJ2-7,CASSSGTGFEEQYF,TGTGCCAGCAGCTCCGGGACAGGGTTCGAGGAGCAGTACTTC
TRBV11-2,NA,NA,TRBJ2-3,CASSLVASTDTQYF,TGTGCCAGCAGCTTAGTGGCGAGTACAGATACGCAGTATTTT
TRBV11-2,once,NA,TRBJ1-2,CASSSDPGGLGGYTF,TGTGCCAGCAGCTCGGACCCCGGGGGTTTGGGCGGCTACACCTTC
TRBV29-1,NA,NA,TRBJ2-2,CSGSRGGRTGELFF,TGCAGCGGATCCCGAGGGGGTAGGACCGGGGAGCTGTTTTTT
TRBV4-2,NA,NA,TRBJ1-3,CASSPRTAGNTIYF,TGTGCCAGCAGCCCGAGGACAGCTGGAAACACCATATATTTT
TRBV9,NA,NA,TRBJ2-1,CASRGGGDEQFF,TGTGCCAGCCGAGGGGGGGGCGATGAGCAGTTCTTC
TRBV20-1,NA,NA,TRBJ2-1,CSARVPRAFNEQFF,TGCAGTGCTAGAGTCCCTAGGGCGTTCAATGAGCAGTTCTTC
TRBV13,NA,NA,TRBJ2-1,CASSSPTGPTSSYNEQFF,TGTGCCAGCAGCTCACCAACCGGACCAACTAGCTCCTACAATGAGCAGTTCTTC